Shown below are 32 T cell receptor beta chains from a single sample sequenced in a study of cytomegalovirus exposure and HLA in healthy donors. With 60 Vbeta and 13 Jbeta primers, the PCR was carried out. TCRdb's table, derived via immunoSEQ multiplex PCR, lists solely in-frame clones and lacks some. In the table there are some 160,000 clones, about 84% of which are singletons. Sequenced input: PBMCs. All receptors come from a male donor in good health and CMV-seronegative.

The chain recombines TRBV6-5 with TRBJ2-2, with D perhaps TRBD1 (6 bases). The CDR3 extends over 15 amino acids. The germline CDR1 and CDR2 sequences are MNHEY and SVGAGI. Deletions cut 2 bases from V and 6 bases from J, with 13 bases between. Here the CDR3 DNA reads TGTGCCAGCAGTTACGCCCGAAAGGGGGCCGGGGAGCTGTTTTTT. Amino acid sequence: CASSYARKGAGELFF.

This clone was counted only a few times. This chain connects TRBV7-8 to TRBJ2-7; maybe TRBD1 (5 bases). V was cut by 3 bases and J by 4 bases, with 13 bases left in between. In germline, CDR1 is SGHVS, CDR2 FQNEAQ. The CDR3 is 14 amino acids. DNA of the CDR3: TGTGCCAGCAGCTTGAGGCAGGGTACATACGAGCAGTACTTC. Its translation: CASSLRQGTYEQYF.

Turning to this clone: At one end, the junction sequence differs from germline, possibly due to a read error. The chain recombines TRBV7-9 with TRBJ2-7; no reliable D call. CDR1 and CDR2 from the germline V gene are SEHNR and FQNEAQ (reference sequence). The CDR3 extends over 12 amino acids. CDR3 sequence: CSSSRFESEQYF. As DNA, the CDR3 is TGTTCCAGCAGCCGATTCGAGAGCGAGCAGTACTTC.

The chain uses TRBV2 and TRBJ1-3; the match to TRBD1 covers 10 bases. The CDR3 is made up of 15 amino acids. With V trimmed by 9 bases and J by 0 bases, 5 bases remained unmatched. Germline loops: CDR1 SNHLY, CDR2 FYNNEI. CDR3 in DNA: TGTGCCAGTGAGGGACAGGGGATCTCTGGAAACACCATATATTTT. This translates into CASEGQGISGNTIYF. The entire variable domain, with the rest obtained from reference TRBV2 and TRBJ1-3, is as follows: EPEVTQTPSHQVTQMGQEVILRCVPISNHLYFYWYRQILGQKVEFLVSFYNNEISEKSEIFDDQFSVERPDGSNFTLKIRSTKLEDSAMYFCASEGQGISGNTIYFGEGSWLTVV.

The CDR3 DNA reads TGTGCCAGCAGCGTAGGGAGGACGTGGACTCTAGATACGCAGTATTTT. This codes for CASSVGRTWTLDTQYF. The chain combines TRBV9 with TRBJ2-3; D might be TRBD2 (5 bases). CDR1 is SGDLS, CDR2 YYNGEE, per germline. The CDR3 totals 16 residues. The ends were cut back, 0 bases at V and 5 bases at J, with 16 bases in the middle.

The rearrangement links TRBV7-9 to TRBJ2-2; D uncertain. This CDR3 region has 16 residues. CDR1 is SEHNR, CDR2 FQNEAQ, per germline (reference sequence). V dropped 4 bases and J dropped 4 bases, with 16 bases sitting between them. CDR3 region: CASSSRYDRFTGELFF. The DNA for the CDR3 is TGTGCCAGCAGCTCGAGATACGATCGATTCACCGGGGAGCTGTTTTTT.

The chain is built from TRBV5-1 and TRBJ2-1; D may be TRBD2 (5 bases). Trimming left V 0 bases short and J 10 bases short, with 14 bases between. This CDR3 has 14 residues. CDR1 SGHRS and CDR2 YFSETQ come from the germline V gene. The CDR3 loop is CASSLEEVGQEQFF. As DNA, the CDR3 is TGCGCCAGCAGCTTGGAGGAGGTGGGCCAAGAGCAGTTCTTC.

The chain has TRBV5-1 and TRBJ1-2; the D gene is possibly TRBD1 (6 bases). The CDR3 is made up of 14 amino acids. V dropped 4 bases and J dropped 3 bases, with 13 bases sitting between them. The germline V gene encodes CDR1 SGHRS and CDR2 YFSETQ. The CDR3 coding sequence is TGCGCCAGCAGCGCCCTGACAGGCGACTATGGCTACACCTTC. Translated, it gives CASSALTGDYGYTF.

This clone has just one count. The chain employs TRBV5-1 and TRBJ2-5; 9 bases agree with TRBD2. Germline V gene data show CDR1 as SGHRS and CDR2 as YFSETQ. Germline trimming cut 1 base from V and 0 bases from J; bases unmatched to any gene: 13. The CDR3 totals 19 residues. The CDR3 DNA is TGCGCCAGCAGCTTGTATATTGGCGGGAGGGGAAAGTACCAAGAGACCCAGTACTTC. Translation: CASSLYIGGRGKYQETQYF.

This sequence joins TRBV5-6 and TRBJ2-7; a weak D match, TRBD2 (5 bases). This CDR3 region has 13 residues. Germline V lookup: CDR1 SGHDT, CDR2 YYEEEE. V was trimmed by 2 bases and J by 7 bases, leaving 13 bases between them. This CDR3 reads CASSFISSGEQYF. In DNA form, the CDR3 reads TGTGCCAGCAGCTTTATTTCCTCGGGGGAGCAGTACTTC.

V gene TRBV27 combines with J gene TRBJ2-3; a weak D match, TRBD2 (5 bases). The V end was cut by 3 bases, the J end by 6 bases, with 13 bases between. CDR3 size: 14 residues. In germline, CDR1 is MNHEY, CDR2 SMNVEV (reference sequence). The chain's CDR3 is CASSFLPGLDTQYF. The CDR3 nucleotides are TGTGCCAGCAGTTTCCTACCGGGGTTGGATACGCAGTATTTT.

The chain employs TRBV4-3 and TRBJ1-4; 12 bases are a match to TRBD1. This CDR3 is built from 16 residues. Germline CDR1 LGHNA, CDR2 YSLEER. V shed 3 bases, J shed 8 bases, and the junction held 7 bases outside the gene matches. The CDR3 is CASSQDGTGGGEKLFF. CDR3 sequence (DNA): TGCGCCAGCAGCCAGGACGGGACAGGGGGCGGGGAAAAACTGTTTTTT.

The CDR3 is CASSGTGGISYEQYF. Written as DNA, the CDR3 is TGTGCCAGTAGTGGTACAGGGGGCATTTCCTACGAGCAGTACTTC. The chain links TRBV19 to TRBJ2-7, with TRBD1 matching 9 bases. Germline-derived CDR1 and CDR2 are LNHDA and SQIVND (reference sequence). V dropped 5 bases and J dropped 1; count of bases not matched to a gene: 6. This CDR3 comprises 15 residues.

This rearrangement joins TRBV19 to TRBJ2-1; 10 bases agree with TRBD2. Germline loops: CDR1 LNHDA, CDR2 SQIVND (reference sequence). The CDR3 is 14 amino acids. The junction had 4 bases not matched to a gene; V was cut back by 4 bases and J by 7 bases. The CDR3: CASSRAGGTNEQFF. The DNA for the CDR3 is TGTGCCAGTAGTAGAGCGGGGGGGACGAATGAGCAGTTCTTC.

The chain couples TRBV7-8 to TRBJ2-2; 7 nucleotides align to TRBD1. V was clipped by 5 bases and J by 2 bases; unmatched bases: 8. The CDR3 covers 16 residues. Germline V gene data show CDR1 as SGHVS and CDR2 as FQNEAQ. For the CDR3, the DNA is TGTGCCAGCAGCACACCGGGGACAGCTAACACCGGGGAGCTGTTTTTT. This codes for CASSTPGTANTGELFF.

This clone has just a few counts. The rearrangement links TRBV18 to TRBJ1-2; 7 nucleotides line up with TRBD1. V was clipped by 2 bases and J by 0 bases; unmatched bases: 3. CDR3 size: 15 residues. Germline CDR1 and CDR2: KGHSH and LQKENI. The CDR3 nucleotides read TGTGCCAGCTCACCAACGGGACAGCCTAACTATGGCTACACCTTC. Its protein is CASSPTGQPNYGYTF.

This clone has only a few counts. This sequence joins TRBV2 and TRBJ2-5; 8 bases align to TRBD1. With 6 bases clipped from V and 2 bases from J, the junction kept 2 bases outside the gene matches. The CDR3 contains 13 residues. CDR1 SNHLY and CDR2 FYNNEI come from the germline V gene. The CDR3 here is CASRGDRQETQYF. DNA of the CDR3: TGTGCCAGCAGGGGGGACAGGCAAGAGACCCAGTACTTC.

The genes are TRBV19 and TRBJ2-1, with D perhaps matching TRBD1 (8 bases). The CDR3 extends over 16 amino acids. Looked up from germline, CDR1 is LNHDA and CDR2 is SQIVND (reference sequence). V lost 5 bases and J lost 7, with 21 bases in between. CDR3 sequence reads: CASSSRTGGVWNEQFF. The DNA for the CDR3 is TGTGCCAGTAGTTCACGAACAGGGGGGGTATGGAATGAGCAGTTCTTC.

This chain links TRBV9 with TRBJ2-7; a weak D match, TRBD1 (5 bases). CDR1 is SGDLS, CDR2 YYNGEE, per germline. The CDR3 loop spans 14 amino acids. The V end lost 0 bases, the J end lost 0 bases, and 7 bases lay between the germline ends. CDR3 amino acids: CASSVDDSSYEQYF. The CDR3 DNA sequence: TGTGCCAGCAGCGTAGATGACAGCTCCTACGAGCAGTACTTC.

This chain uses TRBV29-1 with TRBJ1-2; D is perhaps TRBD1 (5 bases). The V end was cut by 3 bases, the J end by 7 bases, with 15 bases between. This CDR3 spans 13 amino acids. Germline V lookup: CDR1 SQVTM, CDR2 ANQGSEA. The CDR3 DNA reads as TGCAGCGTTGACGTCCAGGGAGGATCTGGCTACACCTTC. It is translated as CSVDVQGGSGYTF.

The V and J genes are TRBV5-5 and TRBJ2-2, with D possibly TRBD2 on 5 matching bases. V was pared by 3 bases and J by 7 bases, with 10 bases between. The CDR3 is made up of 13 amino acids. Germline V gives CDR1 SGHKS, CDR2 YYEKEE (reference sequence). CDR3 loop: CASSSEGIGELFF. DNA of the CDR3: TGTGCCAGCAGCTCCGAGGGTATCGGGGAGCTGTTTTTT.

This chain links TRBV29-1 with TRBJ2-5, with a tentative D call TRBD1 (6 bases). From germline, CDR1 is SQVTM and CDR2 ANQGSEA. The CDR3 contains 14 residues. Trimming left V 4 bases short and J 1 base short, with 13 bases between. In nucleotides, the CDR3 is TGCAGCGTTGGGCTCAGGGGTTTCCAAGAGACCCAGTACTTC. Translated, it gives CSVGLRGFQETQYF. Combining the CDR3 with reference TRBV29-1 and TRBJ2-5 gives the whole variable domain SAVISQKPSRDICQRGTSLTIQCQVDSQVTMMFWYRQQPGQSLTLIATANQGSEATYESGFVIDKFPISRPNLTFSTLTVSNMSPEDSSIYLCSVGLRGFQETQYFGPGTRLLVL.

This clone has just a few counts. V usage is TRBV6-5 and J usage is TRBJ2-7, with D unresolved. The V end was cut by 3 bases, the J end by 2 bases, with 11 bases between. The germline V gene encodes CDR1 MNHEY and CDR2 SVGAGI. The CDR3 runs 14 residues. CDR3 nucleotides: TGTGCCAGCAGTTATCGAGACCGGGCCTACGAGCAGTACTTC. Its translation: CASSYRDRAYEQYF.

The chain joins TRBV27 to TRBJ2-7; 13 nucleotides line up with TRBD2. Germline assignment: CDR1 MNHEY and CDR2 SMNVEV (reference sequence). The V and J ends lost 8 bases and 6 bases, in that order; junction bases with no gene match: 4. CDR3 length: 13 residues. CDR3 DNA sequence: TGTGCCAGCCACGGACTAGCGGGAGCCGAGCAGTACTTC. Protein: CASHGLAGAEQYF.

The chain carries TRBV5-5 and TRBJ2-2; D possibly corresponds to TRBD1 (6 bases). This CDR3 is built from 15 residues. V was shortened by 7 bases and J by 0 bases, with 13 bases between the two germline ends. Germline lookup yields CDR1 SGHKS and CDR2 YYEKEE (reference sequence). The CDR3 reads CASQSGTTNTGELFF. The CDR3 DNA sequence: TGTGCCAGCCAGTCCGGGACAACGAACACCGGGGAGCTGTTTTTT. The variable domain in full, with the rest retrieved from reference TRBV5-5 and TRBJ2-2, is DAGVTQSPTHLIKTRGQQVTLRCSPISGHKSVSWYQQVLGQGPQFIFQYYEKEERGRGNFPDRFSARQFPNYSSELNVNALLLGDSALYLCASQSGTTNTGELFFGEGSRLTVL.

In DNA, the CDR3 is TGCAGCGGGGGAGCGGGAGGGCCCTCCTACGAGCAGTACTTC. This sequence encodes CSGGAGGPSYEQYF. V usage is TRBV29-1 and J usage is TRBJ2-5; 10 nucleotides align to TRBD2. The J call may be incorrect, as the DNA end agrees better with TRBJ2-7. Germline assignment: CDR1 SQVTM and CDR2 ANQGSEA. The CDR3 sequence is 14 residues long.

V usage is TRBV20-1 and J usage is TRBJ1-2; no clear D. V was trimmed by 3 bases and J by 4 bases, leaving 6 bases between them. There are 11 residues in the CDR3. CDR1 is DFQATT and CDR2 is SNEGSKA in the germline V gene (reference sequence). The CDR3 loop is CSASGSYGYTF. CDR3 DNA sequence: TGCAGTGCTAGTGGGAGCTATGGCTACACCTTC.

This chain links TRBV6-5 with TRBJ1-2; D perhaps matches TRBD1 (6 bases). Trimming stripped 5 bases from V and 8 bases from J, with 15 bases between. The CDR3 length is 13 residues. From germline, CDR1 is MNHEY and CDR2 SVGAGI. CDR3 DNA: TGTGCCAGCAGTAAGGACAGCTCCAGGGGCTACACCTTC. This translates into CASSKDSSRGYTF.

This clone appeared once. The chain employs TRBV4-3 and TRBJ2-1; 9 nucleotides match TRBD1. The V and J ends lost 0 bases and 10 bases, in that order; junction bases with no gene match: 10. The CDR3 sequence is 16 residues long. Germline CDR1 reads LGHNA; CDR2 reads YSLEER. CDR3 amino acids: CASSQDIGDRVHEQFF. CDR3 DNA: TGCGCCAGCAGCCAAGATATAGGGGACAGGGTACACGAGCAGTTCTTC.

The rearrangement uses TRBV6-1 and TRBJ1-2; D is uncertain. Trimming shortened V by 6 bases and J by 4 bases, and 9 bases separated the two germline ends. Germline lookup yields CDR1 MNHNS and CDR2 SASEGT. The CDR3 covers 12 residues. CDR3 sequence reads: CASRQIFYGYTF. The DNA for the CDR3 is TGTGCCAGCAGACAGATTTTCTATGGCTACACCTTC.

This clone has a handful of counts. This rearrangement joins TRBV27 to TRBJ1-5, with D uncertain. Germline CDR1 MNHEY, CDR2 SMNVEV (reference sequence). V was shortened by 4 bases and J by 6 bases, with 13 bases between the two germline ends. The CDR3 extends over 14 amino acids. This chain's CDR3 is CASSSPAAGQPQHF. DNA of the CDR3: TGTGCCAGCAGTTCACCGGCCGCGGGTCAGCCCCAGCATTTT.

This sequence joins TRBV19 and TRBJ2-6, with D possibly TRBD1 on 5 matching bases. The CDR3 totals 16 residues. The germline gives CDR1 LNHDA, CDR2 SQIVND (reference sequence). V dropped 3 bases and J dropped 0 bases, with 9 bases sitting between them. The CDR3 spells CASSMNRNSGANVLTF. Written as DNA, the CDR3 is TGTGCCAGTAGTATGAACAGGAACTCTGGGGCCAACGTCCTGACTTTC. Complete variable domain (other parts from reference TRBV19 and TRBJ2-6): DGGITQSPKYLFRKEGQNVTLSCEQNLNHDAMYWYRQDPGQGLRLIYYSQIVNDFQKGDIAEGYSVSREKKESFPLTVTSAQKNPTAFYLCASSMNRNSGANVLTFGAGSRLTVL.